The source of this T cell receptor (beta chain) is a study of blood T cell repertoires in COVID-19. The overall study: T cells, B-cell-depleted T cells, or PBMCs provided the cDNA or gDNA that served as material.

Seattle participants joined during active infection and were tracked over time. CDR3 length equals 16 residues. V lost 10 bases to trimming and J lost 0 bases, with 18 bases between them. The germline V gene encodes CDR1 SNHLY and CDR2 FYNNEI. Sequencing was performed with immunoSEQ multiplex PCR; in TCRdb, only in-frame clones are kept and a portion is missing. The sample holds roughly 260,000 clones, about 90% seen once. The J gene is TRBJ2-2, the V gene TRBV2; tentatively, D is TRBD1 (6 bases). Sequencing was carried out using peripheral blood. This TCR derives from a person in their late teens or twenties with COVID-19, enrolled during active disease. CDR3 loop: CATQGKGRANTGELFF. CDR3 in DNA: TGTGCCACTCAGGGGAAAGGACGAGCGAACACCGGGGAGCTGTTTTTT.